The source of this TCR beta chain is a study of regulatory and conventional T cells in RAG deficiency (dated by TCRdb to about 2017). For context, the study as a whole: High-throughput TCR beta sequencing was used to compare the diversity and composition of the Treg, conventional CD4+ and CD8+ T cell repertoires of RAG-deficient patients with those of healthy controls.

Of note for this clone: No cognate antigen has been identified for it. No base quality information exists; no much larger clone differs at one position.

What the work shows at the level of the full study, not this receptor alone: Shorter CDR3 lengths were found in all patient T-cell subsets, and >80% Treg-Tconv repertoire overlap at nucleotide and amino acid level was observed in Omenn syndrome patients. Compared with controls, Omenn syndrome and CID/AS patients had about 92-fold fewer unique TCR beta sequences in Treg cells, but only approximately 10-fold fewer in the other subsets. For some subjects, some T-cell subset analyses were not performed. Sorted CD25-high CD127-low cells from Omenn syndrome patients may represent peripherally activated cells rather than bona fide Treg cells. RAG-deficient patients showed markedly lower Shannon entropy and higher Simpson indices than control T-cell subpopulations.

Before genomic DNA was extracted, regulatory T cells were isolated from blood as CD4+CD25-high CD127-low cells. Several healthy control donors were used as the comparison group for repertoire analyses. Library construction relied on the immunoSEQ multiplex PCR assay. Rearranged TCR beta chain products were amplified from the genomic DNA of sorted T-cell subsets and were then sequenced. From the authors' description of their analysis: Shannon entropy and Simpson indices were used to measure the diversity of productive TCR beta rearrangements in each repertoire. To gauge clonal expansion, the frequencies of the 100 most abundant productive TCR beta clonotypes among total reads were added together. The TRB repertoires were scored with a self-reactivity index that is based on amino acid usage at CDR3beta positions 6 and 7. Two-way ANOVA was used for repertoire analyses, while Student t or Mann-Whitney tests were used for flow cytometric analyses. TCRdb limited this immuneACCESS table to in-frame rearrangements with V and J called. A share of clones is missing; checked studies link under half to unresolved V genes, and the rest is unexplained. For V, J and clone size, that table is used; D and trimming come from the DNA. The sample table holds about 19,000 clones, of which roughly 87% were seen once. Around 1.4% of the sample is taken by the ten largest.

Reading the germline V gene (reference sequence) gives CDR1 SEHNR and CDR2 FQNEAQ. The CDR3 runs 15 residues from the cysteine to the phenylalanine. The DNA shown is the 45-base CDR3, in frame from base 1. V is pared back by 0 bases and J by 1 base, with 8 bases lying between the germline termini. This same sample was also taken into another study, of regulatory T cells. From that second study: The multiplex PCR used 52 forward TRBV primers and 13 reverse TRBJ primers, with assay-based and computational corrections for amplification bias. Restricted unique TRB V-J pairs and skewed V and J gene usage were observed in patient repertoires, most markedly in regulatory T cells. The study compared T-cell receptor beta repertoires of sorted regulatory, conventional CD4+ and CD8+ T cells between CD3G-deficient patients and healthy controls. Peripheral blood mononuclear cells were isolated by Ficoll density separation. Within the immunoSEQ assay, multiplex PCR amplified rearranged TRB loci from genomic DNA. An Illumina HiSeq platform was used to sequence the TRB amplicons. Custom algorithms error-filtered the raw sequences and aligned them to reference gene sequences, after which the immunoSEQ online tools were used for analysis. Productive and nonproductive TRB rearrangement frequencies were evaluated among both unique and total sequences. Groups were compared by t tests, Mann-Whitney tests or two-way ANOVA performed in Prism software.

The sample was Tregs sorted from blood. This TCR was recovered from a human donor in good health. The rearrangement joined TRBV7-9 to TRBJ2-3; no D segment can be confidently identified. The nucleotides are TGTGCCAGCAGCTTAGCGACCCCCCGCACAGATACGCAGTATTTT. The encoded protein is CASSLATPRTDTQYF.